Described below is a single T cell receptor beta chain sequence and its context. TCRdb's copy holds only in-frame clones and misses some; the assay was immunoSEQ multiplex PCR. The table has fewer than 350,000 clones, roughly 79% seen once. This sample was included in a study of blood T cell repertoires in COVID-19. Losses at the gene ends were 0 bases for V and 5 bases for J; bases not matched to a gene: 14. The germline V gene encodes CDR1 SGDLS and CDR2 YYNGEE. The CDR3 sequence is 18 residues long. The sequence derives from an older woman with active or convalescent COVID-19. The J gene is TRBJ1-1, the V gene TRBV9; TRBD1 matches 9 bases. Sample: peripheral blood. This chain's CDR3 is CASSVDPFTGGVVTEAFF. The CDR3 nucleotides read TGTGCCAGCAGCGTAGACCCTTTTACAGGGGGCGTTGTAACTGAAGCTTTCTTT.